The clone carrying this T cell receptor beta chain came up a few times. No antigen is known for it. Every bit of the isolated RNA underwent reverse transcription, so sequencing read expressed TCRB transcripts. Libraries were prepared by immunoSEQ multiplex PCR; TCRdb keeps only in-frame clonotypes and omits some of them. The table lists approximately 380,000 clones, about 16% of them singletons. Trimming pared 5 bases from V and 0 bases from J, leaving 11 bases between. Looked up from germline, CDR1 is SQVTM and CDR2 is ANQGSEA. The CDR3 totals 13 residues. The sample originates from a study of beta chain features in type 1 diabetes. Background on the study: The number of sorted cells examined across all samples was around 110 million. Study results and limitations: More deletions and fewer insertions at VDJ junctions were found in patients with type 1 diabetes.

CD45RO/CCR7/CD25/CD127/CD95/CD27 separated CD4+ naive, central memory, regulatory and stem cell-like memory cells by sorting. The chain is built from TRBV29-1 and TRBJ2-7; D gene ambiguous. The receptor was derived from a woman under 30 in good health. Sequenced input: naive CD4+ T cells from blood. The CDR3 sequence is CSVRVRGSYEQYF. The DNA for the CDR3 is TGCAGCGTTCGCGTCCGCGGCTCCTACGAGCAGTACTTC.